What follows are 21 T cell receptor beta chains derived from one specimen sequenced in a study of T cells in Graves' hyperthyroidism and ophthalmopathy. Researchers amplified the TCR beta CDR3 regions from RNA transcripts. In the first-round RT-PCR of the TCR CDR3, the HTBI primer set was used. Each CDR3 protein gets one entry after TCRdb re-called the multiplex PCR reads with MiXCR. The sample lists around 620,000 distinct CDR3 sequences, over 12% seen once, with roughly 7% in the top ten. Sequencing was done on a sample of blood. These receptors came from a woman aged 18-35 years with Graves' ophthalmopathy.

This clonotype was recorded a few times. One base away lies a much larger clone, so this may be a sequencing read error. No conserved phenylalanine or tryptophan ends this CDR3, so it is likely a read error. The J gene is TRBJ2-7, the V gene TRBV12-3 or TRBV12-4; the match to TRBD2 covers 11 bases. There are 15 residues in the CDR3. After removal of 1 base from V and 6 bases from J, the junction contained 5 bases not matched to a gene. CDR3 amino acids: CASSLGTSGRSEQYL. The CDR3 DNA is TGTGCCAGCAGTTTAGGTACTAGCGGGAGATCCGAGCAGTACCTC.

This clonotype was detected ten times or more. The J gene is TRBJ2-1, the V gene TRBV20-1; the D is unclear. CDR3 size: 11 residues. Trimming took off 3 bases at V and 4 bases at J, with 4 bases between the two ends. Per germline, CDR1 DFQATT and CDR2 SNEGSKA (reference sequence). CDR3 sequence reads: CSASGYNEQFF. The CDR3 DNA follows: TGCAGTGCTAGTGGGTACAATGAGCAGTTCTTC.

This clonotype was observed at least ten times. This sequence joins TRBV20-1 and TRBJ2-7; 11 nucleotides agree with TRBD2. Germline-derived CDR1 and CDR2 are DFQATT and SNEGSKA (reference sequence). CDR3 length equals 16 residues. V lost 0 bases and J lost 3; bases outside the gene matches: 7. In nucleotides, the CDR3 is TGCAGTGCTAGAGATCGACTAGCGGGGAAAGTCTACGAGCAGTACTTC. Its translation: CSARDRLAGKVYEQYF.

This clonotype was seen many times. The chain couples TRBV12-5 to TRBJ2-5; 12 bases are shared with TRBD2. The CDR3 covers 16 residues. CDR1 is LGHNT and CDR2 is FRNRAP in the germline V gene. V lost 3 bases, J lost 3 bases, and 5 bases stayed unmatched. DNA of the CDR3: TGTGCTAGTGGTTTCCTGCTAGCGGGAGGGGAAGAGACCCAGTACTTC. Its translation is CASGFLLAGGEETQYF.

The chain couples TRBV2 to TRBJ2-7; D may be TRBD1 (5 bases). Germline-derived CDR1 and CDR2 are SNHLY and FYNNEI. CDR3 length: 12 amino acids. Trimming left V 6 bases short and J 3 bases short, with 9 bases between. CDR3 nucleotides: TGTGCCAGCAGATACAGGATCTACGAGCAGTACTTC. It specifies CASRYRIYEQYF. Drawing the rest from reference TRBV2 and TRBJ2-7, the complete variable domain is EPEVTQTPSHQVTQMGQEVILRCVPISNHLYFYWYRQILGQKVEFLVSFYNNEISEKSEIFDDQFSVERPDGSNFTLKIRSTKLEDSAMYFCASRYRIYEQYFGPGTRLTVT.

This clonotype was detected only a few times. This chain connects TRBV7-3 to TRBJ2-7; D possibly corresponds to TRBD1 (5 bases). Trimming took off 5 bases at V and 6 bases at J, with 14 bases between the two ends. The CDR3 is made up of 13 amino acids. The germline gives CDR1 SGHTA, CDR2 FQGTGA. DNA of the CDR3: TGTGCCAGCAGCGCCCAGGGTACGGGCGAGCAGTACTTC. Amino acid sequence: CASSAQGTGEQYF.

This clonotype was picked up a small number of times. The CDR3 DNA reads as TGTGCCTGGAGATATACAGGGGGCGCGTTATCCTATTGGAACACTGAAGCTTTCTTT. It is translated as CAWRYTGGALSYWNTEAFF. The rearrangement links TRBV30 to TRBJ1-1, with 9 nucleotides matching TRBD1. CDR3 length: 19 amino acids. Germline loops: CDR1 GTSNPN, CDR2 SVGIG (reference sequence). The trim removed 3 bases at V and 1 base at J, leaving 18 bases unmatched.

This clonotype was picked up a small number of times. This chain connects TRBV2 to TRBJ1-3; tentative D call: TRBD1 (5 bases). CDR1 and CDR2 from the germline V gene are SNHLY and FYNNEI. The CDR3 runs to 15 residues. V shed 4 bases and J shed 3 bases, with 13 bases lying between them. In nucleotides, the CDR3 is TGTGCCAGCAGTGCTCTCAGGGTATTTGGAAACACCATATATTTT. It is translated as CASSALRVFGNTIYF. Based on the CDR3 plus reference TRBV2 and TRBJ1-3, the full variable domain is EPEVTQTPSHQVTQMGQEVILRCVPISNHLYFYWYRQILGQKVEFLVSFYNNEISEKSEIFDDQFSVERPDGSNFTLKIRSTKLEDSAMYFCASSALRVFGNTIYFGEGSWLTVV.

This clonotype was counted a few times. The chain employs TRBV20-1 and TRBJ1-5, with D possibly TRBD1 on 5 matching bases. This CDR3 region has 14 residues. V lost 3 bases and J 1 base, leaving 10 bases between the germline ends. From germline, CDR1 is DFQATT and CDR2 SNEGSKA (reference sequence). The CDR3 DNA reads as TGCAGTGCTAGCAAGGGACCGAGCAATCAGCCCCAGCATTTT. This sequence encodes CSASKGPSNQPQHF.

This clonotype was counted ten times or more. The chain combines TRBV6-1 with TRBJ2-3; 10 bases match TRBD2. The CDR3 has 16 amino acids. Germline CDR1 reads MNHNS; CDR2 reads SASEGT. V trimming: 3 bases; J trimming: 7 bases; junction bases outside the gene matches: 10. The CDR3 coding sequence is TGTGCCAGCAGTGAGAGACTAGCGGGTACTCGACATACGCAGTATTTT. Amino acid sequence: CASSERLAGTRHTQYF.

This clonotype was detected many times. The genes are TRBV20-1 and TRBJ1-2; no clear D gene. CDR1 and CDR2 (germline): DFQATT, SNEGSKA (reference sequence). The CDR3 extends over 13 amino acids. The V end lost 0 bases, the J end lost 3 bases, and 8 bases lay between the germline ends. The CDR3 nucleotides are TGCAGTGCTAGAGATTCCTTATACTATGGCTACACCTTC. Translating gives CSARDSLYYGYTF.

This clonotype showed up just a few times. The chain carries TRBV29-1 and TRBJ2-7, with 10 nucleotides matching TRBD2. J gave up 3 bases and V 0 bases, and 8 bases lay outside the gene matches. In germline, CDR1 is SQVTM, CDR2 ANQGSEA. CDR3 length equals 16 residues. CDR3 sequence reads: CSVEDWTSGNLYEQYF. CDR3 nucleotides: TGCAGCGTTGAAGATTGGACTAGCGGAAACCTCTACGAGCAGTACTTC.

This clonotype was seen only once. Given a much more abundant clone one base away, this may be a read error. This chain connects TRBV2 to TRBJ1-2; D possibly corresponds to TRBD1 (5 bases). The CDR3 is 17 amino acids. The V end was cut by 6 bases, the J end by 12 bases, with 32 bases between. CDR1 is SNHLY and CDR2 is FYNNEI in the germline V gene. DNA of the CDR3: TGTGCCAGCAGCGCGCTTAAGAGAGAAGAGGGGTCAGATCGCCACACCTTC. The encoded protein is CASSALKREEGSDRHTF.

This clonotype turned up a few times. The chain couples TRBV5-4 to TRBJ2-2; TRBD1 agrees at 7 bases. Trimming took 1 base from V and 3 from J; bases not matched to a gene: 3. The CDR3 contains 15 residues. The germline CDR1 and CDR2 sequences are SGHNT and YYREEE (reference sequence). The CDR3 here is CASSLRQGDTGELFF. DNA for the CDR3: TGTGCCAGCAGCTTGAGGCAGGGGGACACCGGGGAGCTGTTTTTT.

This rearrangement joins TRBV10-3 to TRBJ2-2; 14 bases are shared with TRBD2. The ends lost 6 bases at V and 6 bases at J; junction bases unmatched: 9. The germline gives CDR1 ENHRY, CDR2 SYGVKD. CDR3 size: 17 residues. CDR3 in DNA: TGTGCCATCAGCCTGGGACTAGCGGGAGTAGGGGCCGGGGAGCTGTTTTTT. Its translation: CAISLGLAGVGAGELFF.

This clonotype occurred many times. The chain carries TRBV27 and TRBJ2-5, with D maybe TRBD2 (7 bases). Per the germline V gene, CDR1 is MNHEY and CDR2 is SMNVEV (reference sequence). Trimming cost V 3 bases and J 5 bases, with 16 bases left between them. This CDR3 has 15 residues. CDR3 in amino acids: CASSFSGGRGETQYF. In DNA, the CDR3 is TGTGCCAGCAGTTTTTCCGGGGGGCGGGGGGAGACCCAGTACTTC.

Many counts were recorded for this clonotype. The DNA for the CDR3 is TGTGCCAGCAGCTTCCAGACTAGCGGGAGGGCGCGGGGAGAGTTCTTC. Its translation is CASSFQTSGRARGEFF. The genes are TRBV7-3 and TRBJ2-1, with TRBD2 identical over 14 bases. The J segment lost 14 bases and the V segment lost 3 bases, leaving 12 bases of the junction unmatched. CDR1 is SGHTA, CDR2 FQGTGA, per germline. This CDR3 comprises 16 residues.

This clonotype was counted ten times or more. This chain uses TRBV3-1 with TRBJ2-1; D may correspond to TRBD1 or TRBD2 (6 bases each). Trimming cost V 6 bases and J 7 bases, with 10 bases left between them. Germline CDR1 and CDR2: LGHDT and YNNKEL (reference sequence). This CDR3 comprises 12 residues. The CDR3 DNA follows: TGTGCCAGCAGACTAGGGGGGAATGAGCAGTTCTTC. Translation: CASRLGGNEQFF.

In this sample, this clonotype turned up a few times. This rearrangement joins TRBV6-6 to TRBJ2-3; TRBD2 agrees at 9 bases. The CDR3 is 17 amino acids. V gave up 0 bases and J gave up 1 base; unmatched junction bases: 5. Looked up from germline, CDR1 is MNHNY and CDR2 is SVGAGI (reference sequence). CDR3 amino acids: CASSYSFGGRGTDTQYF. The CDR3 region has the DNA TGTGCCAGCAGTTACTCGTTCGGCGGGAGGGGCACAGATACGCAGTATTTT.

This clonotype occurred a few times. The rearrangement links TRBV18 to TRBJ1-4, with TRBD1 matching over 7 bases. There are 14 residues in the CDR3. V lost 1 base, J lost 8 bases, and 4 bases stayed unmatched. Per germline, CDR1 KGHSH and CDR2 LQKENI. The CDR3 reads CASSPQQGEEKLFF. In nucleotides, the CDR3 is TGTGCCAGCTCACCACAGCAGGGGGAGGAAAAACTGTTTTTT.

In this sample, this clonotype turned up many times. V usage is TRBV15 and J usage is TRBJ2-5, with D possibly matching TRBD1 (6 bases). With 1 base removed from V and 5 bases from J, the gap between germline ends came to 11 bases. CDR3 length: 14 residues. Germline V gene lookup returns CDR1 LNHNV and CDR2 YYDKDF (reference sequence). In DNA form, the CDR3 reads TGTGCCACCAGCAGAGGCTCACAGGGTGAGACCCAGTACTTC. The encoded protein is CATSRGSQGETQYF.